This T cell receptor (beta chain) came from a study of shared clonotypes between healthy human individuals. Repertoires were generated with immunoSEQ multiplex PCR, while TCRdb's copy carries only in-frame clones and drops some. This table holds about 2,100,000 clones, under 95% found once. The germline V gene has CDR1 GTSNPN and CDR2 SVGIG (reference sequence). Deletions cut 1 base from V and 6 bases from J, with 9 bases between. The CDR3 runs to 13 residues. Positively selected for CCR7, the CD45RO-negative cells used as naive CD8 cells excluded terminally differentiated effector memory CD45RA+ cells. Healthy HIV-negative adults with no recent acute infections or vaccinations were recruited as donors.

This sequence joins TRBV30 and TRBJ2-2; D unresolved. Sequencing was performed on naive CD8+ T cells from PBMCs. The source of this sequence is a young man in good health. Some clones in this sample may be carry-over from other donors' samples. CDR3 protein: CAWSEGRAGELFF. CDR3 in DNA: TGTGCCTGGAGTGAGGGTAGGGCCGGGGAGCTGTTTTTT.